This TCR beta chain comes out of a study of CD8 T cells in Susac syndrome. Reverse transcription of roughly 0.5 to 1 ug RNA used random hexamers. TCRdb reprocessed the immunoSEQ multiplex PCR reads via MiXCR and lists one record per CDR3 protein. The repertoire holds about 150,000 distinct CDR3 sequences, with around 95% as singletons. V was shortened by 1 base and J by 2 bases, with 8 bases between the two germline ends. CDR1 and CDR2 (germline): MGHRA, YSYEKL. The CDR3 has 15 amino acids. The chain has TRBV4-1 and TRBJ2-2; D might be TRBD2 (6 bases). The source is a human donor with Susac syndrome. The sample comprised CD4+ T cells from PBMCs. The chain's CDR3 is CASSQGAGNTGELFF. CDR3 bases: TGCGCCAGCAGCCAAGGGGCGGGAAACACCGGGGAGCTGTTTTTT.